The sequence of this TCR beta chain was determined in a study of blood T cell repertoires in COVID-19. The CDR3 has 13 residues. The germline gives CDR1 SQVTM, CDR2 ANQGSEA. V dropped 6 bases and J dropped 2; count of bases not matched to a gene: 5. Sequencing was performed with immunoSEQ multiplex PCR; in TCRdb, only in-frame clones are kept and a portion is missing. In the table there are about 230,000 clones, 80% to 85% of which are singletons. The source material was peripheral blood. This chain uses TRBV29-1 with TRBJ2-5; TRBD1 matches at 8 bases. The receptor comes from a man aged 40-55 years with acute or convalescent COVID-19. CDR3 in amino acids: CSVLGQGQETQYF. The CDR3 nucleotides are TGCAGCGTACTTGGACAGGGACAAGAGACCCAGTACTTC.